This entry lists 19 T cell receptor beta chains sequenced from one sample in a study of cytomegalovirus exposure and HLA in healthy donors. The PCR was carried out with 60 Vbeta primers and 13 Jbeta primers. The method was immunoSEQ multiplex PCR; TCRdb's version includes in-frame clones alone and lacks a portion of them. The sample lists about 200,000 clones; about 79% were seen once. Sequenced input: PBMCs. The receptors were gathered from a boy under 10 years old in good health and CMV-seronegative.

With regard to this clone: Mismatch with germline at one junction end may stem from a read error. The rearrangement uses TRBV6-1 and TRBJ2-7; TRBD2 matches at 10 bases. Per the germline V gene, CDR1 is MNHNS and CDR2 is SASEGT. The CDR3 consists of 14 residues. CDR3 nucleotide sequence: TGTGCCAGCATGAAAGCGGGGGGGACCTACAAGCAGTACTTC. Protein sequence: CASMKAGGTYKQYF.

The J gene is TRBJ1-5, the V gene TRBV11-2; no firm D call. V was pared by 4 bases and J by 5 bases, with 9 bases between. CDR1 and CDR2 from the germline V gene are SGHAT and FQNNGV. This CDR3 has 13 amino acids. The CDR3 DNA reads TGTGCCAGCAGCTCCTCCCTTGATCAGCCCCAGCATTTT. It is translated as CASSSSLDQPQHF.

The chain joins TRBV2 to TRBJ2-5; D may be TRBD1 (6 bases). Per the germline V gene, CDR1 is SNHLY and CDR2 is FYNNEI. Trimming removed 2 bases from V and 5 bases from J, with 9 bases in between. CDR3 length: 13 amino acids. CDR3 protein: CASSETGSETQYF. The CDR3 DNA follows: TGTGCCAGCAGTGAAACAGGGTCGGAGACCCAGTACTTC.

Regarding this clone: Other DNA sequences in this sample translate to the same CDR3. V and J are TRBV13 and TRBJ2-7; TRBD2 is a possible D gene (6 bases). The CDR3 has 19 amino acids. Germline V CDR1 and CDR2: PRHDT, FYEKMQ (reference sequence). With 0 bases removed from V and 3 bases from J, the gap between germline ends came to 24 bases. The CDR3 DNA follows: TGTGCCAGCAGCTTAGGACCACCGGACGGGTCGGGGAGGTACTACGAGCAGTACTTC. It yields the protein CASSLGPPDGSGRYYEQYF.

The chain employs TRBV29-1 and TRBJ1-1, with TRBD1 as a possible D gene (6 bases). The germline gives CDR1 SQVTM, CDR2 ANQGSEA. The CDR3 extends over 13 amino acids. V dropped 7 bases and J dropped 0 bases, with 12 bases sitting between them. CDR3 protein: CSGGGGMNTEAFF. The CDR3 nucleotides read TGCAGCGGAGGGGGGGGCATGAACACTGAAGCTTTCTTT.

The rearrangement uses TRBV7-3 and TRBJ1-6, with 8 bases identical to TRBD1. Germline assignment: CDR1 SGHTA and CDR2 FQGTGA. Losses at the gene ends were 4 bases for V and 7 bases for J; bases not matched to a gene: 0. The CDR3 totals 13 residues. The CDR3 loop is CASSWDRNSPLHF. CDR3 nucleotide sequence: TGTGCCAGCAGCTGGGACAGGAATTCACCCCTCCACTTT.

The gene calls are TRBV27 and TRBJ2-2; D is possibly TRBD2 (6 bases). Germline CDR1 is MNHEY and CDR2 is SMNVEV (reference sequence). The CDR3 has 14 residues. V was shortened by 9 bases and J by 6 bases, with 17 bases between the two germline ends. In DNA, the CDR3 is TGTGCCAGTTCAGGCGGGGTGTTTTCCGGGGAGCTGTTTTTT. Amino acids: CASSGGVFSGELFF.

The chain couples TRBV4-2 to TRBJ1-6; tentative D call: TRBD1 (6 bases). V lost 6 bases and J lost 5, with 14 bases in between. The CDR3 length is 15 residues. CDR1 is LGHNA and CDR2 is YNFKEQ in the germline V gene. The CDR3 DNA is TGTGCCAGCAGGAAACAGGGTCACGATAATTCACCCCTCCACTTT. This translates into CASRKQGHDNSPLHF.

The chain has TRBV9 and TRBJ2-2; 10 nucleotides line up with TRBD1. V lost 3 bases to trimming and J lost 6 bases; unmatched junction nucleotides: 5. This CDR3 comprises 15 residues. CDR1 SGDLS and CDR2 YYNGEE come from the germline V gene. As DNA, the CDR3 is TGTGCCAGCAGCGGACAGGGGGCGCCGTCCGGGGAGCTGTTTTTT. Translated: CASSGQGAPSGELFF.

V gene TRBV11-3 combines with J gene TRBJ2-7; D is perhaps TRBD2 (5 bases). The V end lost 6 bases, the J end lost 6 bases, and 18 bases lay between the germline ends. Germline assignment: CDR1 SGHNT and CDR2 YENEEA. The length of the CDR3 is 14 residues. In DNA form, the CDR3 reads TGTGCCAGCAGTCATACCCGGCCCCGGGGCGAGCAGTACTTC. The encoded protein is CASSHTRPRGEQYF. The variable domain in full, completed from reference TRBV11-3 and TRBJ2-7, reads EAGVVQSPRYKIIEKKQPVAFWCNPISGHNTLYWYLQNLGQGPELLIRYENEEAVDDSQLPKDRFSAERLKGVDSTLKIQPAELGDSAVYLCASSHTRPRGEQYFGPGTRLTVT.

In this sample, this clone turned up a few times. The chain combines TRBV4-2 with TRBJ2-7, with D possibly being TRBD2 (5 bases). CDR1 LGHNA and CDR2 YNFKEQ come from the germline V gene. Trimming shortened V by 0 bases and J by 3 bases, and 9 bases separated the two germline ends. This CDR3 has 14 amino acids. The chain's CDR3 is CASSQEGEGYEQYF. CDR3 in DNA: TGTGCCAGCAGCCAAGAAGGCGAGGGCTACGAGCAGTACTTC.

CDR3 protein: CASSLRGSHEQYF. The DNA for the CDR3 is TGTGCCAGCAGCTTAAGGGGCAGCCACGAGCAGTACTTC. This chain uses TRBV5-6 with TRBJ2-5, with D possibly matching TRBD1 (5 bases). With the DNA end fitting TRBJ2-7 better, the J assignment may be wrong. Germline assignment: CDR1 SGHDT and CDR2 YYEEEE. This CDR3 spans 13 amino acids.

The genes are TRBV11-2 and TRBJ1-2; tentative D call: TRBD1 (6 bases). With 2 bases removed from V and 8 bases from J, the gap between germline ends came to 21 bases. From germline, CDR1 is SGHAT and CDR2 FQNNGV. This CDR3 region has 16 residues. CDR3 residues: CASSLIRRRGERGYTF. CDR3 in DNA: TGTGCCAGCAGCTTAATCAGACGCAGGGGCGAACGAGGCTACACCTTC. Combining the CDR3 with reference TRBV11-2 and TRBJ1-2 gives the whole variable domain EAGVAQSPRYKIIEKRQSVAFWCNPISGHATLYWYQQILGQGPKLLIQFQNNGVVDDSQLPKDRFSAERLKGVDSTLKIQPAKLEDSAVYLCASSLIRRRGERGYTFGSGTRLTVV.

V is TRBV4-2 and J is TRBJ2-1, with 15 bases that match TRBD2. The CDR3 totals 19 residues. The J segment lost 8 bases and the V segment lost 0 bases, leaving 11 bases of the junction unmatched. Germline V CDR1 and CDR2: LGHNA, YNFKEQ. The CDR3 here is CASSQEPRTSGGAGDEQFF. CDR3 DNA: TGTGCCAGCAGCCAAGAGCCTCGGACTAGCGGGGGGGCCGGGGATGAGCAGTTCTTC.

This clone was counted between two and nine times. The chain has TRBV18 and TRBJ1-4, with D unresolved. Germline V gives CDR1 KGHSH, CDR2 LQKENI. Trimming took 4 bases from V and 4 from J, leaving 10 bases between them. The CDR3 length is 14 residues. This CDR3 is CASSRAMSNEKLFF. For the CDR3, the DNA is TGTGCCAGCTCACGGGCAATGAGTAATGAAAAACTGTTTTTT.

The chain has TRBV7-3 and TRBJ2-2; TRBD2 is a possible D gene (7 bases). V dropped 7 bases and J dropped 2 bases, with 11 bases sitting between them. The CDR3 loop spans 14 amino acids. Germline V gene lookup returns CDR1 SGHTA and CDR2 FQGTGA. The CDR3 here is CASKGGANTGELFF. The CDR3 nucleotides are TGTGCCAGCAAGGGGGGGGCCAACACCGGGGAGCTGTTTTTT.

V and J are TRBV18 and TRBJ2-7; TRBD2 is a possible D gene (6 bases). Per germline, CDR1 KGHSH and CDR2 LQKENI. Deletions cut 2 bases from V and 3 bases from J, with 11 bases between. The CDR3 is made up of 14 amino acids. CDR3 residues: CASSPYGGYYEQYF. As DNA, the CDR3 is TGTGCCAGCTCACCATATGGGGGGTACTACGAGCAGTACTTC.

The CDR3 DNA reads as TGTGCCAGCAGTTTAACAGGGGTCATAGAGACCCAGTACTTC. It translates to CASSLTGVIETQYF. This sequence joins TRBV7-2 and TRBJ2-5; 7 bases are a match to TRBD1. This CDR3 has 14 residues. Germline V gene lookup returns CDR1 SGHTA and CDR2 FQGNSA. The trim removed 6 bases at V and 4 bases at J, leaving 8 bases unmatched.

The chain employs TRBV5-6 and TRBJ2-5; D call uncertain. This CDR3 region has 16 residues. Between the trimmed V and J ends, which lost 4 bases and 5 bases, there was a span of 21 bases. Germline assignment: CDR1 SGHDT and CDR2 YYEEEE. Here the CDR3 DNA reads TGTGCCAGCAGCCTGACCCTGCGACTCCTCGGGGAGACCCAGTACTTC. Protein product: CASSLTLRLLGETQYF.